The 19 T cell receptor beta chains listed next were all sequenced from one sample in a study of blood T cell repertoires in COVID-19. This table comes from immunoSEQ multiplex PCR, and its TCRdb copy is limited to in-frame clones, with some not included. The data show around 81,000 clones, 83% seen once. Specimen: peripheral blood. The receptors come from an elderly man with acute or convalescent COVID-19.

The chain is built from TRBV13 and TRBJ1-2; TRBD1 matches at 10 bases. Germline V gene sequence: CDR1 PRHDT, CDR2 FYEKMQ (reference sequence). V lost 5 bases to trimming and J lost 3 bases; unmatched junction nucleotides: 6. The CDR3 sequence is 15 residues long. Written as DNA, the CDR3 is TGTGCCAGCAGCCAGCGACAGGGGGCGGACTATGGCTACACCTTC. Its translation is CASSQRQGADYGYTF.

The chain couples TRBV6-2 or TRBV6-3 to TRBJ2-7, with 10 bases identical to TRBD1. The CDR3 totals 15 residues. Per germline, CDR1 MNHEY and CDR2 SVGEGT. The ends lost 4 bases at V and 9 bases at J; junction bases unmatched: 12. DNA for the CDR3: TGTGCCAGCAGTTCAACCGGGACAGGGGTCAGGGTGCAGTACTTC. Translation: CASSSTGTGVRVQYF.

The chain joins TRBV7-6 to TRBJ1-5; no clear D gene. Germline V gene data show CDR1 as SGHVS and CDR2 as FNYEAQ. This CDR3 comprises 13 residues. V gave up 8 bases and J gave up 5 bases, with 13 bases separating them. DNA of the CDR3: TGTGCCAGCTCGGGATCCTGGGATCAGCCCCAGCATTTT. This codes for CASSGSWDQPQHF. The variable domain in full, completed from reference TRBV7-6 and TRBJ1-5, reads GAGVSQSPRYKVTKRGQDVALRCDPISGHVSLYWYRQALGQGPEFLTYFNYEAQQDKSGLPNDRFSAERPEGSISTLTIQRTEQRDSAMYRCASSGSWDQPQHFGDGTRLSIL.

V usage is TRBV3-1 (or the pseudogene TRBV3-2) and J usage is TRBJ2-5; 7 bases are a match to TRBD1. V dropped 4 bases and J dropped 2; count of bases not matched to a gene: 10. The germline V gene encodes CDR1 LGHDT and CDR2 YNNKEL (reference sequence). CDR3 size: 16 residues. The CDR3 loop is CASSPPSGTAQETQYF. The CDR3 region has the DNA TGTGCCAGCAGCCCCCCCTCGGGGACAGCACAAGAGACCCAGTACTTC.

V and J are TRBV15 and TRBJ2-3; perhaps TRBD2 as D (6 bases). There are 18 residues in the CDR3. From germline, CDR1 is LNHNV and CDR2 YYDKDF (reference sequence). Trimming took 0 bases from V and 3 from J, leaving 19 bases between them. The CDR3 DNA reads as TGTGCCACCAGCAGAGATCACGGACGGGAGAGGTTAACAGATACGCAGTATTTT. Its translation is CATSRDHGRERLTDTQYF.

The rearrangement joins TRBV15 to TRBJ1-2, with 8 bases matching TRBD1. The CDR3 spans 16 residues. Germline lookup yields CDR1 LNHNV and CDR2 YYDKDF (reference sequence). Trimming removed 4 bases from V and 1 base from J; junction bases left unmatched: 8. The CDR3 bases are TGTGCCACCAGCACCGACAGGGGTAATATTAACTATGGCTACACCTTC. This codes for CATSTDRGNINYGYTF.

The chain couples TRBV2 to TRBJ1-2; unclear D gene. The V end lost 0 bases, the J end lost 3 bases, and 8 bases lay between the germline ends. There are 14 residues in the CDR3. The germline V gene has CDR1 SNHLY and CDR2 FYNNEI. This CDR3 reads CASSEAAADYGYTF. The DNA for the CDR3 is TGTGCCAGCAGTGAAGCGGCGGCAGACTATGGCTACACCTTC.

This clone was counted a few times. The chain recombines TRBV2 with TRBJ2-7; 12 bases map to TRBD2. V lost 7 bases and J lost 4; bases outside the gene matches: 5. The CDR3 has 14 residues. Germline V gene data show CDR1 as SNHLY and CDR2 as FYNNEI. Here the CDR3 DNA reads TGTGCCAGCAAATTGACTAGCGGGGGTTACGAGCAGTACTTC. Protein: CASKLTSGGYEQYF. Based on the CDR3 plus reference TRBV2 and TRBJ2-7, the full variable domain is EPEVTQTPSHQVTQMGQEVILRCVPISNHLYFYWYRQILGQKVEFLVSFYNNEISEKSEIFDDQFSVERPDGSNFTLKIRSTKLEDSAMYFCASKLTSGGYEQYFGPGTRLTVT.

This chain joins TRBV7-9 and TRBJ1-2, with TRBD1 identical over 9 bases. V was clipped by 4 bases and J by 7 bases; unmatched bases: 7. The CDR3 is 14 residues long. Germline CDR1 is SEHNR and CDR2 is FQNEAQ (reference sequence). Here the CDR3 DNA reads TGTGCCAGCAGCTCAACAGGGGGCGGTGGTGGCTACACCTTC. It is translated as CASSSTGGGGGYTF.

The J gene is TRBJ1-3, the V gene TRBV6-5, with a possible D match to TRBD1 (5 bases). The ends were cut back, 4 bases at V and 3 bases at J, with 16 bases in the middle. CDR3 length: 16 residues. Per germline, CDR1 MNHEY and CDR2 SVGAGI. The CDR3 DNA reads as TGTGCCAGCAGTTTAGGACCACACCAGGGTGGAAACACCATATATTTT. Encoded protein: CASSLGPHQGGNTIYF.

This clone was counted once. J is TRBJ2-3 and V is TRBV7-3; D is uncertain. The CDR3 spans 15 residues. CDR1 and CDR2 (germline): SGHTA, FQGTGA. Deletions cut 2 bases from V and 0 bases from J, with 9 bases between. The CDR3 DNA reads TGTGCCAGCAGCTTATCAGGTCGTAGCACAGATACGCAGTATTTT. Its protein is CASSLSGRSTDTQYF.

V usage is TRBV25-1 and J usage is TRBJ2-1; 7 nucleotides agree with TRBD1. Trimming removed 4 bases from V and 4 bases from J; junction bases left unmatched: 7. Germline lookup yields CDR1 MGHDK and CDR2 SYGVNS. This CDR3 is built from 15 residues. CDR3 sequence reads: CASSASGTAYNEQFF. CDR3 sequence (DNA): TGTGCCAGCAGTGCCTCCGGGACAGCTTACAATGAGCAGTTCTTC.

The chain recombines TRBV6-6 with TRBJ1-6; D might be TRBD1 (5 bases). Trimming shortened V by 5 bases and J by 4 bases, and 6 bases separated the two germline ends. Germline V gives CDR1 MNHNY, CDR2 SVGAGI (reference sequence). This CDR3 has 13 amino acids. Here the CDR3 DNA reads TGTGCCAGCAGTGCAGGGTATAATTCACCCCTCCACTTT. Translated, it gives CASSAGYNSPLHF.

This clone showed up just a few times. The chain employs TRBV9 and TRBJ2-7; 8 positions agree with TRBD1. J was trimmed by 7 bases and V by 0 bases; bases with no gene match: 3. The V gene's germline CDR1 is SGDLS and CDR2 YYNGEE. This CDR3 is built from 13 residues. Written as DNA, the CDR3 is TGTGCCAGCAGCGTAGGTACAGGGGGAGAGCAGTACTTC. Translated, it gives CASSVGTGGEQYF.

The chain recombines TRBV15 with TRBJ1-6; D call uncertain. V dropped 0 bases and J dropped 7 bases, with 7 bases sitting between them. The CDR3 has 14 residues. The germline V gene encodes CDR1 LNHNV and CDR2 YYDKDF (reference sequence). DNA of the CDR3: TGTGCCACCAGCAGAGATATGGAGAATTCACCCCTCCACTTT. It specifies CATSRDMENSPLHF.

J is TRBJ1-1 and V is TRBV19; TRBD1 is a possible D gene (6 bases). This CDR3 is built from 15 residues. Germline CDR1 LNHDA, CDR2 SQIVND (reference sequence). With 7 bases removed from V and 3 bases from J, the gap between germline ends came to 18 bases. The CDR3 loop reads CASTSGTLLYTEAFF. The CDR3 DNA follows: TGTGCCAGTACCTCCGGGACACTTCTTTACACTGAAGCTTTCTTT.

The genes are TRBV18 and TRBJ2-3; 9 nucleotides align to TRBD2. With 2 bases clipped from V and 0 bases from J, the junction kept 3 bases outside the gene matches. This CDR3 spans 16 amino acids. Germline assignment: CDR1 KGHSH and CDR2 LQKENI. Here the CDR3 DNA reads TGTGCCAGCTCACCAATCCTAGCGGGGAGCACAGATACGCAGTATTTT. This encodes CASSPILAGSTDTQYF.

The rearrangement uses TRBV27 and TRBJ2-7; TRBD2 might be the D (6 bases). Trimming left V 4 bases short and J 0 bases short, with 10 bases between. This CDR3 comprises 14 residues. Germline-derived CDR1 and CDR2 are MNHEY and SMNVEV (reference sequence). CDR3 amino acids: CASSWDSRSYEQYF. Written as DNA, the CDR3 is TGTGCCAGCAGTTGGGACTCACGCTCCTACGAGCAGTACTTC.

This chain joins TRBV23-1 and TRBJ1-2; a possible D gene is TRBD1 (5 bases). TRBV23-1 is placed among ORFs of uncertain function. V lost 3 bases, J lost 3 bases, and 11 bases lay in between. The CDR3 has 14 residues. CDR3 loop: CASSQGRGYYGYTF. The CDR3 nucleotides read TGCGCCAGCAGTCAGGGAAGGGGCTACTATGGCTACACCTTC.